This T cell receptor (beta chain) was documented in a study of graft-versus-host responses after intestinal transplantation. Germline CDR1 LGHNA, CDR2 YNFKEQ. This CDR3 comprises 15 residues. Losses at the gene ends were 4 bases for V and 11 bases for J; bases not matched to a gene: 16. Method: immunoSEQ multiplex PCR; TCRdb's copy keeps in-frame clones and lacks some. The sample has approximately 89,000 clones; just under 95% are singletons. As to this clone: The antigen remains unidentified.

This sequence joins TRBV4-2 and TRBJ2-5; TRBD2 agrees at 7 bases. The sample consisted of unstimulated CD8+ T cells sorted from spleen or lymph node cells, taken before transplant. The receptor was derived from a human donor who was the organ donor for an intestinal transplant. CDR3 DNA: TGTGCCAGCAGCCCGGGGGGAGATTTGCTAAAGAGACAGTACTTC. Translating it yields CASSPGGDLLKRQYF.